Sequencing of this T cell receptor beta chain was carried out in a study of cytotoxic CD8 clonotypes in ibrutinib-treated CLL (dated by TCRdb to 2020 to 2022). The study in broad terms: The cohort included more than 14 treatment-naive and ten to eleven relapsed/refractory patients; roughly 17 were IGHV unmutated. Partial responses were observed in 24 patients and complete responses in 2; after a median follow-up of around 68 months, remission was maintained in 14 patients and progression was observed in some 12. Response samples were obtained after a median of 12 months of treatment, with a range of roughly 6 to 40 months. An average of about 250,000 productive templates and some 99,000 productive rearrangements was obtained per sample. Longitudinal samples were obtainable from about 30% of the 86 participants in the trial. Cryopreserved peripheral blood mononuclear cells were collected before treatment, at response, and at either disease progression or sustained remission. All remission and progressive disease samples were collected while patients were still receiving ibrutinib.

The full study reports these points: Sustained-remission and progressing patients did not have matched sampling times, and lymph node repertoires were not examined. An increase in clonality was observed at ibrutinib response, with clonality remaining stable during sustained remission and falling back toward baseline at progression. Public clonotypes were rare and either shrank or stayed stable during treatment, and the rise in clonality at ibrutinib response reflected expansion of private clonotypes. Baseline clonality exceeded that of age-matched healthy donors and correlated strongly with circulating CD8+ T-cell counts.

The goal of deep resolution MiSeq sequencing was a depth between 1 in 1 million and 1 in 200,000 T cells, and coverage averaged 10x per clonotype. The immunoSEQ hsTCRB Kit was used to generate TCR beta libraries. Per the original workflow: ImmunoSEQ Data Assistant and ImmunoSEQ Analyzer were used for data analysis, and V, D and J genes were assigned according to IMGT definitions. Clonality, which ranges from 0 to 1, was calculated by subtracting the normalized Shannon entropy of productive rearrangement frequencies from one. Only overrepresented clonotypes making up at least 0.05% of the repertoire of each patient were included in the public clonotype analysis. Repertoires from about a dozen age-matched healthy donors in immuneACCESS were used as clonality controls. Drawn from immuneACCESS, this table holds only the in-frame rearrangements with V and J called that TCRdb kept. Clones are partly lost; checked studies trace under half to an unresolved V gene and leave the rest unexplained. The V and J calls and clone size come from that table; D and trimming were worked out from the DNA. For this sample there are under 200,000 clones; 70% to 85% appear just once. 4.6% of the sample lies in the top ten.

According to the germline V gene, CDR1 reads SGDLS and CDR2 reads YYNGEE. The CDR3, from cysteine to phenylalanine, totals 16 residues. This entry keeps only the CDR3 DNA: 48 bases, framed from base 1. V and J lose 2 bases and 1 base, and a span of 15 bases separates them. According to the study, the label for this sample's time point signals: approximately 2 years on ibrutinib. For TCR beta library preparation, approximately 2 micrograms of genomic DNA was extracted from cryopreserved PBMCs. Longitudinal blood samples from CLL patients on ibrutinib monotherapy underwent high-throughput TCR beta sequencing. The patients were enrolled in a single-center, open-label phase 2 trial of ibrutinib monotherapy. Concerning this clone itself: It has no known antigen specificity. The record has no base qualities; no much larger clone is one base away.

The source was PBMCs, collected after 24 months of ibrutinib treatment. The receptor was derived from a human donor with chronic lymphocytic leukemia. The rearrangement joined TRBV9 to TRBJ1-1; 6 matching bases give a weak D call of TRBD1. The CDR3 protein sequence reads: CASSVVFRGANTEAFF. The sequenced DNA is TGTGCCAGCAGCGTCGTGTTCAGGGGAGCGAACACTGAAGCTTTCTTT.